Reported below is one TCR beta chain. Its antigen is undetermined. The sample originates from a study of cytomegalovirus exposure and HLA in healthy donors. The study, taken as a whole, reports: Segments of the TCR beta V type were, in most cases, productive about 90% or about 30% of the time in an earlier analysis. Excluded were some V segments that proved indistinguishable, including TRBV6-2 and TRBV6-3.

This CDR3 has 15 residues. The germline gives CDR1 MNHNS, CDR2 SASEGT. V lost 5 bases and J lost 2; bases outside the gene matches: 8. The PCR used 60 Vbeta and 13 Jbeta primers. Some clones are missing from TCRdb's copy, which holds only in-frame ones; the method was immunoSEQ multiplex PCR. The data hold about 150,000 clones, with 82% observed a single time. This sequence joins TRBV6-1 and TRBJ2-7; 8 nucleotides align to TRBD1. Material for sequencing was PBMCs. The receptor comes from a woman between 45 and 65 years old in good health and CMV-seropositive. CDR3 in amino acids: CASSPWTGFAYEQYF. The CDR3 bases are TGTGCCAGCAGTCCCTGGACAGGGTTCGCCTACGAGCAGTACTTC.